This TCR beta chain is drawn from a study of T cells in Graves' hyperthyroidism and ophthalmopathy. Findings of the study overall: A model built on 13 V-J features separated ophthalmopathy from stable hyperthyroidism.

V gave up 11 bases and J gave up 11 bases; unmatched junction bases: 9. This CDR3 region has 12 residues. Per germline, CDR1 MNHNS and CDR2 SASEGT. The patients, who ranged from 18 to 65 in age, presented with newly diagnosed hyperthyroidism lasting under 2 months. From RNA transcripts, TCR beta CDR3 regions were amplified. HTBI primers were employed in a first-round RT-PCR of the TCR CDR3. TCRdb reprocessed the multiplex PCR reads via MiXCR and lists one record per CDR3 protein. Among more than 350,000 distinct CDR3 sequences listed, 15% to 20% were seen once. Regarding this clonotype: Its specificity is not known.

The J gene is TRBJ1-6, the V gene TRBV6-1; 7 bases align to TRBD1. The clonotype originates from a woman under 40 with Graves' hyperthyroidism that later progressed to Graves' ophthalmopathy. The sequencing sample was made of blood. CDR3 loop: CAGKTGETPLHF. CDR3 nucleotide sequence: TGTGCCGGCAAAACAGGGGAGACACCCCTCCACTTT.